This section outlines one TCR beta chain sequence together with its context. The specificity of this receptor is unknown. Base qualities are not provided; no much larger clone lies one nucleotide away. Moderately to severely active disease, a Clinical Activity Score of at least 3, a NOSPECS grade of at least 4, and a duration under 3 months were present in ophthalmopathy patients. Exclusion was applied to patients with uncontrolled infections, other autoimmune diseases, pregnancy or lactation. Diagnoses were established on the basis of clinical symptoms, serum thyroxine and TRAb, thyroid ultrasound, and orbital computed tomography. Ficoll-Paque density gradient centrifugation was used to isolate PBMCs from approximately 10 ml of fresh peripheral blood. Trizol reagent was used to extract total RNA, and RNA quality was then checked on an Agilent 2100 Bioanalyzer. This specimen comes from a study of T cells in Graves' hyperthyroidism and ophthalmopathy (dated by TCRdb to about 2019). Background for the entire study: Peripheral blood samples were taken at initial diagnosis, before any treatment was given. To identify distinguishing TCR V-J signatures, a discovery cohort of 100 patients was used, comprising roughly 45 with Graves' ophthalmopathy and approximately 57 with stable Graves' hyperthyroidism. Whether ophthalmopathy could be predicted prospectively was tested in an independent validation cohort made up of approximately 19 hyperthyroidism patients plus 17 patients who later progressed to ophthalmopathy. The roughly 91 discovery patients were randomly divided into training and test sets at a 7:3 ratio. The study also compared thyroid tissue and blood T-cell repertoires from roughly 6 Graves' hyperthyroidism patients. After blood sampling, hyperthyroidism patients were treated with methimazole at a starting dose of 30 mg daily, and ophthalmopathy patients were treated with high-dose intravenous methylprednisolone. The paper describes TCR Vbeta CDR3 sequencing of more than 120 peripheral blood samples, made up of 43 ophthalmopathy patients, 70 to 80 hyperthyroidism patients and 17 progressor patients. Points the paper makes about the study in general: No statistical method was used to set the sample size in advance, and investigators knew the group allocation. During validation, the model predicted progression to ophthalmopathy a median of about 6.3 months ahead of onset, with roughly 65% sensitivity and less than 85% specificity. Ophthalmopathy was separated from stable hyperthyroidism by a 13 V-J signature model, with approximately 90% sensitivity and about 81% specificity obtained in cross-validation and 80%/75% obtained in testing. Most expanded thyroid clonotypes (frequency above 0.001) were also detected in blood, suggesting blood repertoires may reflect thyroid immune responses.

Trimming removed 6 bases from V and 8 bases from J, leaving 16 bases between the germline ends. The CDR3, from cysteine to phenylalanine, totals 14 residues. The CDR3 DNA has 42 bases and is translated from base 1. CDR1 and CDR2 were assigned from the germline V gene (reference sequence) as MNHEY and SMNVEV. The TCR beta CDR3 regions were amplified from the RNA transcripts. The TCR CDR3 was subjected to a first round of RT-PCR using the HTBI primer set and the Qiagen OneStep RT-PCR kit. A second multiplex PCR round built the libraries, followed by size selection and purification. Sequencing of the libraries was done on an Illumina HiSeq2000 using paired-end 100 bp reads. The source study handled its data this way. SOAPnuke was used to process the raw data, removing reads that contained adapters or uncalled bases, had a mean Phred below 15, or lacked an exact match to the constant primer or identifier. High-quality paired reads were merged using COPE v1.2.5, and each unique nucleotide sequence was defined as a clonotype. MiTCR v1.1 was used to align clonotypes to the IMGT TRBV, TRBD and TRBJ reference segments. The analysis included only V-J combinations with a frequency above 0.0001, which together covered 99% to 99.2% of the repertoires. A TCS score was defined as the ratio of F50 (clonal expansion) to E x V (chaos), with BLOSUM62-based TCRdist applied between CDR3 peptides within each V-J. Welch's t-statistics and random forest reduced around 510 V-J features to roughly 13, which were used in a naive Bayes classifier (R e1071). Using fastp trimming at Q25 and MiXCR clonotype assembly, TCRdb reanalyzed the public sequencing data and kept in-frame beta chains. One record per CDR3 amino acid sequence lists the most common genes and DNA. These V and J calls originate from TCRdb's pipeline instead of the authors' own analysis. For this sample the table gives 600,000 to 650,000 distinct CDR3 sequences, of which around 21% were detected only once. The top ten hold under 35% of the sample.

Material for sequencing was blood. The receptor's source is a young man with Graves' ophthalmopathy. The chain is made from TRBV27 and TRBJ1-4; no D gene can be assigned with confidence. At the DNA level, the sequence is TGTGCCAGCAGCCTCGGGCCCCTGAGGGAAAAACTGTTTTTT. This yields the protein CASSLGPLREKLFF.